Below, 3 T cell receptor beta chains from the same sample are listed, as sequenced in a study of cytomegalovirus exposure and HLA in healthy donors. PCR primers comprised 60 Vbeta and 13 Jbeta primers. Sequencing was performed with immunoSEQ multiplex PCR; in TCRdb, only in-frame clones are kept and a portion is missing. The sample holds about 43,000 clones, about half seen once. Sequencing input: PBMCs. These receptors were collected from a man aged 55 to 69 in good health and CMV-seronegative.

This chain links TRBV10-3 with TRBJ2-3, with TRBD1 matching over 7 bases. Trimming removed 10 bases from V and 2 bases from J; junction bases left unmatched: 6. Germline V gene lookup returns CDR1 ENHRY and CDR2 SYGVKD. The CDR3 is made up of 13 amino acids. The CDR3 reads CATATGATDTQYF. In DNA form, the CDR3 reads TGTGCCACCGCCACAGGGGCCACAGATACGCAGTATTTT.

The chain is built from TRBV6-1 and TRBJ2-5; maybe TRBD2 (7 bases). This CDR3 is built from 14 residues. Trimming pared 7 bases from V and 5 bases from J, leaving 17 bases between. Germline lookup yields CDR1 MNHNS and CDR2 SASEGT. The CDR3 spells CASTERGRGETQYF. The CDR3 DNA reads TGTGCCAGCACCGAAAGGGGGAGGGGGGAGACCCAGTACTTC.

This chain joins TRBV5-1 and TRBJ2-7; 12 bases fit TRBD2. J was trimmed by 7 bases and V by 4 bases; bases with no gene match: 9. Per the germline V gene, CDR1 is SGHRS and CDR2 is YFSETQ. This CDR3 comprises 15 residues. The CDR3 loop reads CASSALAGGPGEQYF. In nucleotides, the CDR3 is TGCGCCAGCAGCGCCCTAGCGGGAGGGCCAGGGGAGCAGTACTTC.